Sequencing of this TCR beta chain was carried out in a study of PD-1 blockade in mismatch repair-deficient tumors. Study outcomes and limitations: Tumor-resident clones, often undetectable pretreatment in blood, expanded then contracted after pembrolizumab.

Repertoires were generated with immunoSEQ multiplex PCR, while TCRdb's copy carries only in-frame clones and drops some. The table has some 100,000 clones, over 65% seen once. As concerns this clone: The antigen is unknown.

Germline-derived CDR1 and CDR2 are SQVTM and ANQGSEA. This CDR3 region has 12 residues. V dropped 4 bases and J dropped 3 bases, with 9 bases sitting between them. All patients were mismatch repair deficient, assessed by either PCR or immunohistochemistry. This clonotype was obtained from an adult with mismatch repair-deficient cancer. Sample: peripheral blood, taken about eight months after starting pembrolizumab. The rearrangement links TRBV29-1 to TRBJ2-5; no definite D call. CDR3 loop: CSVVLQKETQYF. DNA for the CDR3: TGCAGCGTTGTATTACAGAAAGAGACCCAGTACTTC.